One and the same sample provided the 20 T cell receptor beta chains below, sequenced in a study of neoadjuvant anti-PD-1 for oral cavity cancer. Data came from immunoSEQ multiplex PCR; TCRdb stores just in-frame clones and leaves some out. The table lists 84,000 or so clones, 84% of them singletons, with around 3.1% in the top ten. The material sequenced was PBMCs, taken before nivolumab (anti-PD-1) treatment. These receptors all stem from a person aged 35 to 85 with oral cavity squamous cell carcinoma.

This clone turned up a few times. The J gene is TRBJ1-2, the V gene TRBV9; D may be TRBD1 (5 bases). Trimming stripped 4 bases from V and 11 bases from J, with 18 bases between. The V gene's germline CDR1 is SGDLS and CDR2 YYNGEE. This CDR3 is built from 13 residues. CDR3 in DNA: TGTGCCAGCAGCTTCCTCCCGGGACGAAGGTACACCTTC. This codes for CASSFLPGRRYTF.

The chain has TRBV11-2 and TRBJ2-3; TRBD1 matches 9 bases. V was clipped by 5 bases and J by 3 bases; unmatched bases: 6. This CDR3 is built from 15 residues. Germline CDR1 SGHAT, CDR2 FQNNGV. CDR3 sequence: CASSPQDRGTDTQYF. In nucleotides, the CDR3 is TGTGCCAGCAGCCCCCAGGACAGGGGAACAGATACGCAGTATTTT.

This rearrangement joins TRBV19 to TRBJ2-3; 9 bases align to TRBD1. The CDR3 has 14 residues. CDR1 and CDR2 from the germline V gene are LNHDA and SQIVND (reference sequence). Unmatched junction bases numbered 5, after V lost 8 bases and J lost 2 bases. The CDR3 protein is CASSGTGNTDTQYF. DNA for the CDR3: TGTGCCAGTTCCGGGACAGGGAACACAGATACGCAGTATTTT. The entire variable domain, with the rest obtained from reference TRBV19 and TRBJ2-3, is as follows: DGGITQSPKYLFRKEGQNVTLSCEQNLNHDAMYWYRQDPGQGLRLIYYSQIVNDFQKGDIAEGYSVSREKKESFPLTVTSAQKNPTAFYLCASSGTGNTDTQYFGPGTRLTVL.

CDR3 sequence: CASSVADGQGETQYF. The DNA for the CDR3 is TGTGCCAGCAGCGTAGCCGATGGGCAGGGGGAGACCCAGTACTTC. V gene TRBV9 combines with J gene TRBJ2-5; a possible D gene is TRBD1 (6 bases). Germline-derived CDR1 and CDR2 are SGDLS and YYNGEE. Trimming pared 0 bases from V and 5 bases from J, leaving 14 bases between. The CDR3 is 15 residues long.

The chain combines TRBV2 with TRBJ1-1; D gene ambiguous. The V end lost 11 bases, the J end lost 5 bases, and 12 bases lay between the germline ends. Germline values: CDR1 SNHLY, CDR2 FYNNEI. The CDR3 length is 11 residues. CDR3 region: CAGHGETEAFF. CDR3 nucleotide sequence: TGTGCCGGGCATGGAGAAACTGAAGCTTTCTTT.

The chain couples TRBV6-4 to TRBJ2-5; 13 bases match TRBD2. V lost 0 bases to trimming and J lost 4 bases; unmatched junction nucleotides: 8. Per the germline V gene, CDR1 is MRHNA and CDR2 is SNTAGT. The CDR3 has 18 amino acids. CDR3 sequence (DNA): TGTGCCAGCAGTGACTCAATCCGACTAGCGGGAGGCCGAGAGACCCAGTACTTC. This codes for CASSDSIRLAGGRETQYF.

CDR3 in DNA: TGTGCCAGCAGTCCCTACATGAACACTGAAGCTTTCTTT. This encodes CASSPYMNTEAFF. J is TRBJ1-1 and V is TRBV28; unclear D gene. V lost 5 bases to trimming and J lost 0 bases, with 7 bases between them. Germline V gene sequence: CDR1 MDHEN, CDR2 SYDVKM. This CDR3 has 13 residues.

This clone was observed a few times. This rearrangement joins TRBV5-1 to TRBJ1-1, with a weak D call TRBD1 (5 bases). The V gene's germline CDR1 is SGHRS and CDR2 YFSETQ. The V end lost 6 bases, the J end lost 1 base, and 19 bases lay between the germline ends. This CDR3 spans 16 amino acids. The CDR3 protein is CASTPEGYVANTEAFF. The CDR3 DNA reads as TGCGCCAGCACTCCGGAGGGGTATGTGGCGAACACTGAAGCTTTCTTT.

The rearrangement uses TRBV10-3 and TRBJ2-7; D possibly uses TRBD1 or TRBD2 (5 bases each). Trimming pared 6 bases from V and 6 bases from J, leaving 18 bases between. Germline V gene sequence: CDR1 ENHRY, CDR2 SYGVKD. The CDR3 contains 14 residues. The CDR3 DNA reads as TGTGCCATCAGCCCCGGGACGCCCTCGCCCGAGCAGTACTTC. This encodes CAISPGTPSPEQYF.

The genes are TRBV11-2 and TRBJ1-1; D uncertain. This CDR3 comprises 13 residues. Trimming left V 5 bases short and J 5 bases short, with 12 bases between. Germline CDR1 SGHAT, CDR2 FQNNGV. The CDR3 sequence: CASSLHGETEAFF. Written as DNA, the CDR3 is TGTGCCAGCAGCCTTCACGGGGAAACTGAAGCTTTCTTT.

The V and J genes are TRBV5-6 and TRBJ2-1; tentatively, D is TRBD1 (6 bases). V shed 4 bases and J shed 0 bases, with 14 bases lying between them. Germline V lookup: CDR1 SGHDT, CDR2 YYEEEE. The CDR3 spans 16 residues. CDR3 sequence (DNA): TGTGCCAGCAGCCCCCTAACAGGGAGCTCCTACAATGAGCAGTTCTTC. It codes for CASSPLTGSSYNEQFF.

V and J are TRBV10-1 and TRBJ2-5; D assignment may be TRBD1 or TRBD2 (6 bases each). In germline, CDR1 is WNHNN, CDR2 SYGVQD (reference sequence). The ends were cut back, 0 bases at V and 0 bases at J, with 8 bases in the middle. The CDR3 totals 15 residues. CDR3: CASSESGGHQETQYF. The CDR3 DNA reads TGCGCCAGCAGTGAGTCGGGGGGCCACCAAGAGACCCAGTACTTC.

The chain has TRBV10-3 and TRBJ1-2; 8 positions match TRBD1. V dropped 6 bases and J dropped 8; count of bases not matched to a gene: 8. This CDR3 spans 13 amino acids. Per the germline V gene, CDR1 is ENHRY and CDR2 is SYGVKD. DNA of the CDR3: TGTGCCATCAGCCCCGGACAGGGTAGCGGCTACACCTTC. Protein: CAISPGQGSGYTF.

The CDR3 protein is CASSEALGTVSNQPQHF. CDR3 coding DNA: TGTGCCAGCAGTGAAGCCCTCGGGACAGTTAGCAATCAGCCCCAGCATTTT. The rearrangement joins TRBV6-1 to TRBJ1-5, with 7 bases identical to TRBD1. This CDR3 spans 17 amino acids. CDR1 is MNHNS and CDR2 is SASEGT in the germline V gene. J gave up 0 bases and V 0 bases, and 5 bases lay outside the gene matches.

The chain recombines TRBV15 with TRBJ2-1; 9 bases are shared with TRBD2. CDR1 and CDR2 (germline): LNHNV, YYDKDF (reference sequence). The CDR3 runs 17 residues. V lost 0 bases to trimming and J lost 4 bases; unmatched junction nucleotides: 7. CDR3 region: CATSRDNLAGIYNEQFF. In DNA form, the CDR3 reads TGTGCCACCAGCAGAGACAACCTAGCGGGAATATACAATGAGCAGTTCTTC.

The CDR3 region is CSASDVGEQFF. CDR3 DNA sequence: TGCAGTGCTAGCGACGTTGGTGAGCAGTTCTTC. The rearrangement uses TRBV20-1 and TRBJ2-1; D gene ambiguous. CDR1 is DFQATT, CDR2 SNEGSKA, per germline (reference sequence). The CDR3 totals 11 residues. Trimming cost V 3 bases and J 9 bases, with 9 bases left between them.

The chain is built from TRBV28 and TRBJ2-7, with 7 positions matching TRBD2. The CDR3 has 14 amino acids. Per the germline V gene, CDR1 is MDHEN and CDR2 is SYDVKM. V trimming: 11 bases; J trimming: 2 bases; junction bases outside the gene matches: 12. CDR3 nucleotides: TGTGCCGTCAAAACCGGGACTACCACCTACGAGCAGTACTTC. Its protein is CAVKTGTTTYEQYF.

The chain carries TRBV2 and TRBJ1-1, with D maybe TRBD1 (5 bases). The CDR3 runs to 14 residues. CDR1 is SNHLY and CDR2 is FYNNEI in the germline V gene. Trimming cost V 2 bases and J 2 bases, with 9 bases left between them. The CDR3 coding sequence is TGTGCCAGCAGTGAAAGGCAGGGAAACACTGAAGCTTTCTTT. Translated, it gives CASSERQGNTEAFF.

CDR3 DNA: TGTGCCAGCAGGCCCGGGGGGGAACAGCCCCAGCATTTT. This gives the protein CASRPGGEQPQHF. The gene calls are TRBV6-5 and TRBJ1-5; a possible D gene is TRBD1 (5 bases). CDR3 size: 13 residues. Germline V lookup: CDR1 MNHEY, CDR2 SVGAGI. The ends were cut back, 6 bases at V and 7 bases at J, with 13 bases in the middle.

The CDR3 loop is CASSVGGQANTGELFF. The DNA for the CDR3 is TGTGCCAGCAGCGTAGGGGGACAGGCGAACACCGGGGAGCTGTTTTTT. V usage is TRBV9 and J usage is TRBJ2-2; TRBD1 matches at 8 bases. Germline V gene sequence: CDR1 SGDLS, CDR2 YYNGEE. The CDR3 runs to 16 residues. The trim removed 0 bases at V and 0 bases at J, leaving 1 base unmatched.